This T cell receptor beta chain was recovered during a study of early stage breast cancer tumors. Study-wide context: Each sample averaged around 10-fold read coverage.

This clone was seen a few times. Blood replicates held 0.5 ug DNA, tumor or normal breast roughly 1.5 ug, two each. The assay was immunoSEQ multiplex PCR, and TCRdb's table has in-frame clones only and misses some. The sample yields 30,000 to 35,000 clones, roughly 81% seen once. The sequence derives from a person aged 35 to 50 with breast cancer. The specimen was blood.

The CDR3 sequence: CASQLAVNTEAFF. The CDR3 DNA sequence: TGTGCCAGCCAGCTAGCAGTGAACACTGAAGCTTTCTTT. The gene calls are TRBV6-6 and TRBJ1-1; D gene ambiguous. There are 13 residues in the CDR3. Looked up from germline, CDR1 is MNHNY and CDR2 is SVGAGI (reference sequence). V lost 8 bases and J 0 bases, leaving 10 bases between the germline ends.